This entry lists 2 T cell receptor beta chains sequenced from one sample in a study of OX40 agonist ivuxolimab in advanced cancers. Assay used: immunoSEQ multiplex PCR; TCRdb lists only in-frame clones, some missing. This sample has about 62,000 clones, with 85% found just once. Sequencing used CD4+ or CD8+ T cells sorted from blood, obtained in a trial of the OX40 agonist ivuxolimab. These receptor sequences come from an adult with an advanced solid tumor such as melanoma, head and neck, liver or kidney cancer.

The rearrangement links TRBV28 to TRBJ2-5; 7 bases line up with TRBD1. This CDR3 region has 14 residues. V dropped 4 bases and J dropped 1; count of bases not matched to a gene: 3. The germline gives CDR1 MDHEN, CDR2 SYDVKM. The CDR3 sequence: CASSSGTAQETQYF. The CDR3 nucleotides are TGTGCCAGCAGTTCTGGGACAGCCCAAGAGACCCAGTACTTC.

The V gene is TRBV9, the J gene TRBJ2-1; 7 bases are shared with TRBD2. V was pared by 2 bases and J by 4 bases, with 3 bases of the junction left unmatched. The CDR3 covers 14 residues. CDR1 and CDR2 from the germline V gene are SGDLS and YYNGEE. CDR3 sequence (DNA): TGTGCCAGCAGCGTCGCGGGAGTGTACAATGAGCAGTTCTTC. Translating it yields CASSVAGVYNEQFF.